Below, 16 T cell receptor beta chains from the same sample are listed, as sequenced in a study of blood T cells in healthy people across ages. Then a second PCR, running roughly 6 to 12 cycles, was carried out with a sample-barcoded 5' primer and a J-beta primer mix. One entry per CDR3 protein, called by TCRdb with MiXCR from the 5' RACE reads. The data contain some 730,000 distinct CDR3 sequences, about a fifth of them seen just once; the ten biggest clones take up roughly 22%. The sequenced sample was blood. These TCRs come from a man aged 70 or older in good health.

The sample holds a few counts of this clonotype. The gene calls are TRBV10-2 and TRBJ1-1, with 7 positions matching TRBD1. The junction had 5 bases not matched to a gene; V was cut back by 3 bases and J by 4 bases. CDR1 and CDR2 (germline): WSHSY, SAAADI. This CDR3 spans 14 amino acids. The CDR3: CASSDHRGSTEAFF. DNA of the CDR3: TGCGCCAGCAGTGACCACAGGGGAAGCACTGAAGCTTTCTTT.

This clonotype was seen a handful of times. One end of the junction fails to match germline, which may point to a read error. The chain links TRBV5-1 to TRBJ2-5, with D possibly matching TRBD1 (6 bases). Germline values: CDR1 SGHRS, CDR2 YFSETQ. The CDR3 loop spans 15 amino acids. This CDR3 is CVSSDWTAAQETQYF. The CDR3 bases are TGCGTCAGCAGCGACTGGACAGCCGCTCAAGAGACCCAGTACTTC.

The chain has TRBV24-1 and TRBJ2-5; 10 nucleotides line up with TRBD1. Unmatched junction bases numbered 9, after V lost 3 bases and J lost 6 bases. CDR3 length: 16 amino acids. Germline CDR1 reads KGHDR; CDR2 reads SFDVKD. Written as DNA, the CDR3 is TGTGCCACCAGTGATACCCGGACAGGGGGAGGGAAGACCCAGTACTTC. It translates to CATSDTRTGGGKTQYF.

This clonotype was picked up a small number of times. CDR3 region: CSARDRWGNEQFF. The CDR3 DNA sequence: TGCAGTGCTAGAGATCGATGGGGAAATGAGCAGTTCTTC. The chain joins TRBV20-1 to TRBJ2-1; D ambiguous. In germline, CDR1 is DFQATT, CDR2 SNEGSKA (reference sequence). The CDR3 is 13 amino acids. V lost 0 bases to trimming and J lost 7 bases, with 10 bases between them.

This clonotype has a handful of counts. The chain carries TRBV20-1 and TRBJ1-4, with D tentatively TRBD1 (5 bases). Looked up from germline, CDR1 is DFQATT and CDR2 is SNEGSKA (reference sequence). This CDR3 contains 17 residues. The ends were cut back, 0 bases at V and 4 bases at J, with 18 bases in the middle. For the CDR3, the DNA is TGCAGTGCTAGAGATTCGGGGGGACTTGGGGGTAATGAAAAACTGTTTTTT. It encodes CSARDSGGLGGNEKLFF.

V is TRBV19 and J is TRBJ2-3; 8 nucleotides align to TRBD1. Trimming took 6 bases from V and 1 from J; bases not matched to a gene: 3. The CDR3 runs to 14 residues. The V gene's germline CDR1 is LNHDA and CDR2 SQIVND (reference sequence). The chain's CDR3 is CASRQGAGTDTQYF. As DNA, the CDR3 is TGTGCCAGTAGGCAGGGGGCCGGCACAGATACGCAGTATTTT.

The chain couples TRBV29-1 to TRBJ2-5; 8 nucleotides align to TRBD2. Germline V lookup: CDR1 SQVTM, CDR2 ANQGSEA. The CDR3 contains 15 residues. With 4 bases clipped from V and 5 bases from J, the junction kept 12 bases outside the gene matches. The CDR3 here is CSVVGASGSFETQYF. CDR3 in DNA: TGCAGCGTTGTCGGCGCGAGCGGGAGCTTTGAGACCCAGTACTTC.

This clonotype was recorded a few times. CDR3 residues: CAIGQTYLNSPLHF. The CDR3 nucleotides read TGTGCCATCGGTCAAACGTACCTGAATTCACCCCTCCACTTT. The rearrangement links TRBV10-3 to TRBJ1-6; D remains ambiguous. In germline, CDR1 is ENHRY, CDR2 SYGVKD. V lost 8 bases to trimming and J lost 7 bases, with 15 bases between them. This CDR3 is built from 14 residues.

The genes are TRBV3-1 and TRBJ2-3; D gene uncertain. V lost 3 bases and J lost 4, with 11 bases in between. Germline lookup yields CDR1 LGHDT and CDR2 YNNKEL (reference sequence). CDR3 length: 14 residues. The CDR3 DNA reads as TGTGCCAGCAGCCACCCTAATCGGGCAGATACGCAGTATTTT. Its translation is CASSHPNRADTQYF.

This rearrangement joins TRBV6-1 to TRBJ1-5; maybe TRBD1 (5 bases). Between the trimmed V and J ends, which lost 6 bases and 3 bases, there was a span of 15 bases. Germline assignment: CDR1 MNHNS and CDR2 SASEGT. There are 15 residues in the CDR3. CDR3 nucleotides: TGTGCCAGCAGCTGGGGCAGGGAAGACAATCAGCCCCAGCATTTT. Translation gives CASSWGREDNQPQHF.

The genes are TRBV20-1 and TRBJ1-1; D gene uncertain. The length of the CDR3 is 13 residues. CDR1 and CDR2 from the germline V gene are DFQATT and SNEGSKA (reference sequence). Trimming took off 3 bases at V and 2 bases at J, with 10 bases between the two ends. Here the CDR3 DNA reads TGCAGTGCTAGGGTGACGGCTAACACTGAAGCTTTCTTT. As protein: CSARVTANTEAFF.

The table lists this clonotype with a few counts. The V call is TRBV27, the J call TRBJ2-6; D is undetermined. The germline CDR1 and CDR2 sequences are MNHEY and SMNVEV (reference sequence). V gave up 3 bases and J gave up 2 bases, with 5 bases separating them. There are 14 residues in the CDR3. CDR3 sequence: CASSFVPGANVLTF. In nucleotides, the CDR3 is TGTGCCAGCAGTTTTGTACCTGGGGCCAACGTCCTGACTTTC. Looking up the rest from reference TRBV27 and TRBJ2-6 gives the full variable domain: EAQVTQNPRYLITVTGKKLTVTCSQNMNHEYMSWYRQDPGLGLRQIYYSMNVEVTDKGDVPEGYKVSRKEKRNFPLILESPSPNQTSLYFCASSFVPGANVLTFGAGSRLTVL.

The chain joins TRBV10-3 to TRBJ1-2; TRBD1 aligns across 8 bases. The ends lost 2 bases at V and 6 bases at J; junction bases unmatched: 8. This CDR3 contains 15 residues. Germline CDR1 is ENHRY and CDR2 is SYGVKD. The CDR3 protein is CAISEPKTGEHGYTF. The CDR3 DNA is TGTGCCATCAGTGAGCCAAAGACAGGGGAACATGGCTACACCTTC.

At least ten counts were recorded for this clonotype. The chain combines TRBV28 with TRBJ1-2; tentatively, D is TRBD1 (6 bases). The CDR3 extends over 15 amino acids. CDR1 and CDR2 (germline): MDHEN, SYDVKM. V dropped 7 bases and J dropped 2 bases, with 17 bases sitting between them. CDR3 in amino acids: CASIPSGGLNYGYTF. The CDR3 bases are TGTGCCAGCATCCCTAGTGGGGGGCTGAACTATGGCTACACCTTC.

This clonotype was observed a handful of times. The CDR3 nucleotides are TGTGCCAGCACAAAGGGGTACGGCACTGAAGCTTTCTTT. It specifies CASTKGYGTEAFF. The genes are TRBV3-1 and TRBJ1-1; perhaps TRBD1 as D (5 bases). Germline V CDR1 and CDR2: LGHDT, YNNKEL (reference sequence). The V gene lost 7 bases and the J gene lost 4 bases, with 13 bases spanning the gap. The CDR3 is made up of 13 amino acids.

There are many counts of this clonotype. V and J are TRBV12-3 or TRBV12-4 and TRBJ2-1, with a tentative D call TRBD1 (5 bases). Between the trimmed V and J ends, which lost 6 bases and 0 bases, there was a span of 9 bases. CDR3 length: 14 residues. CDR3 sequence reads: CASRGRSSYNEQFF. The CDR3 bases are TGTGCCAGCAGGGGGCGGAGCTCCTACAATGAGCAGTTCTTC.